Presented here are 15 T cell receptor beta chains from one specimen sequenced in a study of cytomegalovirus exposure and HLA in healthy donors. PCR amplification relied on 60 Vbeta primers (plus 13 Jbeta primers). TCRdb's copy holds only in-frame clones and misses some; the assay was immunoSEQ multiplex PCR. The sample shows some 140,000 clones, around 73% of them seen only once. The sample comprised PBMCs. These receptors originate from a woman in her forties in good health and CMV-seronegative.

The rearrangement links TRBV7-2 to TRBJ2-3; D possibly corresponds to TRBD1 (5 bases). The CDR3 runs to 16 residues. Trimming removed 5 bases at V and 2 bases at J, with 17 bases between. Germline V gives CDR1 SGHTA, CDR2 FQGNSA. This CDR3 is CASSPWGGFTTDTQYF. CDR3 bases: TGTGCCAGCAGCCCCTGGGGCGGATTCACCACAGATACGCAGTATTTT.

This clone was seen ten or more times. The rearrangement joins TRBV6-5 to TRBJ1-1; D not resolved. The CDR3 is 16 amino acids. Trimming stripped 0 bases from V and 5 bases from J, with 16 bases between. Germline V gene data show CDR1 as MNHEY and CDR2 as SVGAGI. CDR3 in amino acids: CASSYSGRGMRTEAFF. The CDR3 DNA reads as TGTGCCAGCAGTTACTCCGGGAGAGGGATGCGGACTGAAGCTTTCTTT.

The genes are TRBV6-5 and TRBJ1-2; D unclear. Trimming shortened V by 2 bases and J by 8 bases, and 21 bases separated the two germline ends. CDR3 length: 16 residues. Germline loops: CDR1 MNHEY, CDR2 SVGAGI. The CDR3 DNA reads as TGTGCCAGCAGTTACGGGCAGAGACAATTTGATTCGGGCTACACCTTC. Its translation is CASSYGQRQFDSGYTF.

The chain couples TRBV5-4 to TRBJ2-5, with 10 bases fitting TRBD2. The CDR3 loop spans 15 amino acids. Germline V gene sequence: CDR1 SGHNT, CDR2 YYREEE (reference sequence). V lost 4 bases, J lost 4 bases, and 7 bases stayed unmatched. This CDR3 is CASSEKRGGGETQYF. The CDR3 DNA sequence: TGTGCCAGCAGCGAAAAGCGGGGGGGAGGAGAGACCCAGTACTTC.

This clone turned up a few times. CDR3 sequence: CASSLLSGSYNEQFF. CDR3 DNA sequence: TGTGCCAGCAGTTTACTGTCAGGCTCCTACAATGAGCAGTTCTTC. The rearrangement joins TRBV28 to TRBJ2-1; no definite D call. V was cut by 2 bases and J by 0 bases, with 8 bases left in between. Per germline, CDR1 MDHEN and CDR2 SYDVKM. This CDR3 is 15 amino acids long. Combining the CDR3 with reference TRBV28 and TRBJ2-1 gives the whole variable domain DVKVTQSSRYLVKRTGEKVFLECVQDMDHENMFWYRQDPGLGLRLIYFSYDVKMKEKGDIPEGYSVSREKKERFSLILESASTNQTSMYLCASSLLSGSYNEQFFGPGTRLTVL.

The chain combines TRBV7-8 with TRBJ2-1; 7 bases align to TRBD2. V was pared by 1 base and J by 0 bases, with 3 bases of the junction left unmatched. CDR1 is SGHVS, CDR2 FQNEAQ, per germline. The CDR3 runs 16 residues. CDR3 nucleotides: TGTGCCAGCAGCTTAGGGTGGGGGGGCTCCTACAATGAGCAGTTCTTC. Protein sequence: CASSLGWGGSYNEQFF.

V usage is TRBV7-9 and J usage is TRBJ1-1; 9 bases agree with TRBD1. Per the germline V gene, CDR1 is SEHNR and CDR2 is FQNEAQ (reference sequence). V was pared by 6 bases and J by 4 bases, with 6 bases of the junction left unmatched. This CDR3 is 14 amino acids long. CDR3 coding DNA: TGTGCCAGCAGTTTCCACAGGGGGCCCACTGAAGCTTTCTTT. This sequence encodes CASSFHRGPTEAFF.

The chain carries TRBV6-5 and TRBJ1-1; 12 nucleotides align to TRBD1. Germline-derived CDR1 and CDR2 are MNHEY and SVGAGI. The CDR3 loop spans 16 amino acids. The V gene end was trimmed by 2 bases and the J gene end by 5 bases; junction bases not matched to a gene: 6. The CDR3 sequence is CASSYLSGQGATEAFF. DNA of the CDR3: TGTGCCAGCAGTTACCTATCGGGACAGGGGGCGACTGAAGCTTTCTTT.

The genes are TRBV15 and TRBJ2-6; possible D gene TRBD2, 6 bases. Looked up from germline, CDR1 is LNHNV and CDR2 is YYDKDF (reference sequence). The CDR3 is made up of 17 amino acids. Trimming removed 6 bases from V and 0 bases from J, with 15 bases in between. The CDR3 protein is CATRGGLVSSGANVLTF. Here the CDR3 DNA reads TGTGCCACCAGGGGGGGTTTAGTAAGCTCTGGGGCCAACGTCCTGACTTTC.

The chain couples TRBV4-1 to TRBJ2-1; D gene ambiguous. Germline lookup yields CDR1 MGHRA and CDR2 YSYEKL. Trimming pared 0 bases from V and 4 bases from J, leaving 19 bases between. The CDR3 totals 18 residues. CDR3 residues: CASSQDPPPTLSYNEQFF. The DNA of the CDR3 is TGCGCCAGCAGCCAAGATCCCCCTCCGACTTTATCATACAATGAGCAGTTCTTC.

The chain carries TRBV6-5 and TRBJ1-3; 7 bases are a match to TRBD1. V lost 6 bases, J lost 3 bases, and 8 bases stayed unmatched. Germline-derived CDR1 and CDR2 are MNHEY and SVGAGI. The CDR3 has 15 amino acids. The CDR3 nucleotides are TGTGCCAGCAGAGTCACAGGGGAAGTTGGAAACACCATATATTTT. This translates into CASRVTGEVGNTIYF.

This chain joins TRBV7-9 and TRBJ1-2; 9 positions match TRBD1. Trimming took 1 base from V and 8 from J; bases not matched to a gene: 8. Germline-derived CDR1 and CDR2 are SEHNR and FQNEAQ (reference sequence). The CDR3 has 15 residues. CDR3 in amino acids: CASSLVLQGAGGYTF. CDR3 coding DNA: TGTGCCAGCAGCTTAGTTCTACAGGGGGCGGGAGGCTACACCTTC.

The CDR3 loop reads CASSYSRGWETQYF. The CDR3 DNA follows: TGTGCCAGCAGTTACTCTCGGGGGTGGGAGACCCAGTACTTC. The V and J genes are TRBV6-5 and TRBJ2-5; D might be TRBD2 (6 bases). V was pared by 0 bases and J by 5 bases, with 10 bases between. The CDR3 spans 14 residues. Germline V gene sequence: CDR1 MNHEY, CDR2 SVGAGI.

A single count supports this clone. The J gene is TRBJ1-6, the V gene TRBV18; TRBD1 is a possible D gene (6 bases). V lost 3 bases and J lost 9, with 18 bases in between. Germline loops: CDR1 KGHSH, CDR2 LQKENI. CDR3 length equals 16 residues. CDR3 bases: TGTGCCAGCTCACCCGCGAACAGGGCGGTCGGTTCACCCCTCCACTTT. Protein: CASSPANRAVGSPLHF. Full variable domain (remainder filled in from reference TRBV18 and TRBJ1-6): NAGVMQNPRHLVRRRGQEARLRCSPMKGHSHVYWYRQLPEEGLKFMVYLQKENIIDESGMPKERFSAEFPKEGPSILRIQQVVRGDSAAYFCASSPANRAVGSPLHFGNGTRLTVT.

This clone was detected only a few times. The chain recombines TRBV5-1 with TRBJ1-5; 7 positions agree with TRBD1. The trim removed 2 bases at V and 5 bases at J, leaving 4 bases unmatched. Germline CDR1 and CDR2: SGHRS and YFSETQ. The CDR3 consists of 14 residues. The CDR3 DNA follows: TGCGCCAGCAGCTTTGGAACAGGGGATCAGCCCCAGCATTTT. Translated: CASSFGTGDQPQHF.